Following are 11 T cell receptor beta chains from one sample sequenced in a study of cytomegalovirus exposure and HLA in healthy donors. Amplification used 60 Vbeta primers and 13 Jbeta primers. Profiling relied on immunoSEQ multiplex PCR, and the TCRdb table lists in-frame clones only, not all of them. The top ten hold around 2.1% of the sample, which has roughly 180,000 clones, approximately 80% seen once. Specimen: PBMCs. The receptors were gathered from a woman younger than 30 in good health and CMV-seropositive.

The V call is TRBV9, the J call TRBJ1-6; 7 positions agree with TRBD1. CDR3 length: 14 residues. Per germline, CDR1 SGDLS and CDR2 YYNGEE. After removal of 4 bases from V and 7 bases from J, the junction contained 5 bases not matched to a gene. The CDR3 nucleotides read TGTGCCAGCAGCATCGGACAGGTCAATTCACCCCTCCACTTT. Translation: CASSIGQVNSPLHF.

The chain joins TRBV30 to TRBJ2-7; D unclear. V gave up 0 bases and J gave up 1 base, with 10 bases separating them. There are 14 residues in the CDR3. Germline CDR1 and CDR2: GTSNPN and SVGIG (reference sequence). The CDR3 sequence: CAWSVARLSYEQYF. Written as DNA, the CDR3 is TGTGCCTGGAGTGTGGCCAGGTTGTCCTACGAGCAGTACTTC.

V and J are TRBV6-5 and TRBJ1-1; D gene unclear. The CDR3 has 14 amino acids. Germline loops: CDR1 MNHEY, CDR2 SVGAGI. V lost 6 bases to trimming and J lost 4 bases, with 15 bases between them. CDR3 in amino acids: CASSLTGVITEAFF. The CDR3, as DNA: TGTGCCAGCAGCCTGACCGGGGTCATCACTGAAGCTTTCTTT.

The chain has TRBV20-1 and TRBJ1-2; D is undetermined. The V end lost 4 bases, the J end lost 0 bases, and 3 bases lay between the germline ends. The CDR3 is 11 residues long. The germline gives CDR1 DFQATT, CDR2 SNEGSKA (reference sequence). CDR3 DNA sequence: TGCAGTGCTACAGCTAACTATGGCTACACCTTC. This sequence encodes CSATANYGYTF.

The chain links TRBV2 to TRBJ2-1; tentatively, D is TRBD1 (5 bases). Germline V gene sequence: CDR1 SNHLY, CDR2 FYNNEI. V lost 5 bases, J lost 6 bases, and 5 bases lay in between. The length of the CDR3 is 11 residues. The CDR3 DNA is TGTGCCAGCAGTAGGGGCAATGAGCAGTTCTTC. This encodes CASSRGNEQFF.

J is TRBJ2-3 and V is TRBV7-3; 7 bases are a match to TRBD2. This CDR3 region has 15 residues. Germline V gene data show CDR1 as SGHTA and CDR2 as FQGTGA. V dropped 2 bases and J dropped 1; count of bases not matched to a gene: 3. CDR3 in DNA: TGTGCCAGCAGCTTAGGGGCGGGGGGCACAGATACGCAGTATTTT. Protein sequence: CASSLGAGGTDTQYF.

A note on this clone: An end of the junction does not agree with germline; a read error may underlie this. This sequence joins TRBV7-9 and TRBJ1-6; 8 nucleotides align to TRBD1. The V gene's germline CDR1 is SEHNR and CDR2 FQNEAQ (reference sequence). The CDR3 contains 16 residues. The CDR3 reads CSSSNGQGFYNSPLHF. In DNA, the CDR3 is TGTTCCAGCAGTAATGGACAGGGCTTCTATAATTCACCCCTCCACTTT.

This clone was picked up a small number of times. This sequence joins TRBV4-1 and TRBJ1-4, with TRBD1 matching over 7 bases. The J segment lost 4 bases and the V segment lost 8 bases, leaving 4 bases of the junction unmatched. Germline CDR1 MGHRA, CDR2 YSYEKL. The CDR3 is 13 amino acids. DNA of the CDR3: TGCGCCAGCTCGACAGGGCTTAATGAAAAACTGTTTTTT. This encodes CASSTGLNEKLFF.

For this clone: The junction differs from germline at one of its ends, possibly a read error. V gene TRBV6-5 combines with J gene TRBJ1-3; D might be TRBD1 (5 bases). The germline CDR1 and CDR2 sequences are MNHEY and SVGAGI. CDR3 length: 16 residues. The CDR3 DNA reads as TGTGCCAGCAGTTACTCCTGGGGGGGTAGTGGAAGCACCATATATTTT. Amino acid sequence: CASSYSWGGSGSTIYF.

The chain links TRBV6-1 to TRBJ1-6; D is undetermined. Trimming shortened V by 4 bases and J by 7 bases, and 5 bases separated the two germline ends. This CDR3 is 12 amino acids long. Germline CDR1 MNHNS, CDR2 SASEGT. The CDR3 here is CASSGRNSPLHF. In DNA, the CDR3 is TGTGCCAGCAGTGGCAGGAATTCACCCCTCCACTTT.

On this clone itself: Germline and junction disagree at one end, which may indicate a read error. The V and J genes are TRBV7-9 and TRBJ2-3, with D perhaps TRBD1 (6 bases). CDR3 length equals 15 residues. CDR1 SEHNR and CDR2 FQNEAQ come from the germline V gene (reference sequence). The DNA for the CDR3 is TGTTCCAGCAGCTTATGGGGGACAAAAACAGATACGCAGTATTTT. It codes for CSSSLWGTKTDTQYF.